These 5 T cell receptor beta chains originate from one sample sequenced in a study of CD8+ T cells in alopecia areata. RNA was extracted and reverse transcribed into cDNA as the sequencing template. Sequencing used immunoSEQ multiplex PCR; TCRdb keeps in-frame clones, though not all of them. The data show approximately 89,000 clones, roughly 51% seen once. Source material: NKG2D-high CD8+ T cells sorted from blood. The receptors originated from a human donor with alopecia areata.

In this sample, this clone turned up a few times. This chain links TRBV11-2 with TRBJ2-7; TRBD2 matches 9 bases. The CDR3 consists of 15 residues. The germline V gene has CDR1 SGHAT and CDR2 FQNNGV. The junction had 3 bases not matched to a gene; V was cut back by 0 bases and J by 3 bases. Here the CDR3 reads CASSLEASGIYEQYF. In DNA, the CDR3 is TGTGCCAGCAGCTTAGAGGCTAGCGGGATCTACGAGCAGTACTTC.

This chain uses TRBV29-1 with TRBJ2-3, with TRBD2 identical over 13 bases. Losses at the gene ends were 6 bases for V and 6 bases for J; bases not matched to a gene: 6. The germline CDR1 and CDR2 sequences are SQVTM and ANQGSEA. This CDR3 comprises 14 residues. The CDR3 spells CSVGLAGEEDTQYF. As DNA, the CDR3 is TGCAGCGTAGGACTAGCGGGAGAGGAGGATACGCAGTATTTT.

The rearrangement joins TRBV30 to TRBJ2-2; D gene ambiguous. Germline loops: CDR1 GTSNPN, CDR2 SVGIG (reference sequence). V was trimmed by 3 bases and J by 1 base, leaving 12 bases between them. The CDR3 contains 15 residues. CDR3 in DNA: TGTGCCTGGAGCGATGAACTCATGAACACCGGGGAGCTGTTTTTT. Its protein product is CAWSDELMNTGELFF.

The genes are TRBV2 and TRBJ2-5; D not resolved. Between the trimmed V and J ends, which lost 4 bases and 3 bases, there was a span of 6 bases. This CDR3 comprises 12 residues. CDR1 is SNHLY, CDR2 FYNNEI, per germline. The CDR3 sequence: CASSGIKETQYF. The CDR3 coding sequence is TGTGCCAGCAGTGGTATAAAAGAGACCCAGTACTTC.

The J gene is TRBJ1-6, the V gene TRBV4-1; TRBD1 matches 10 bases. The J segment lost 10 bases and the V segment lost 3 bases, leaving 6 bases of the junction unmatched. Germline V gene sequence: CDR1 MGHRA, CDR2 YSYEKL. This CDR3 contains 15 residues. CDR3 amino acids: CASSHGQGVYSPLHF. DNA for the CDR3: TGCGCCAGCAGCCATGGACAGGGGGTGTACTCACCCCTCCACTTT.